The present entry profiles one T cell receptor (beta chain) with its context. Only in-frame clones appear in the TCRdb table, and some are missing; sequencing was by immunoSEQ multiplex PCR. The sample carries approximately 74,000 clones, less than 90% recorded once. The data derive from a study of T cell changes during pregnancy in multiple sclerosis. V lost 1 base and J lost 7; bases outside the gene matches: 6. Germline V gene sequence: CDR1 SGHNT, CDR2 YYREEE (reference sequence). The CDR3 is made up of 15 amino acids. V gene TRBV5-4 combines with J gene TRBJ2-2; 8 bases agree with TRBD1. Source: peripheral blood, taken before pregnancy. The TCR comes from a female donor with multiple sclerosis, enrolled in a pregnancy study. The CDR3 nucleotides are TGTGCCAGCAGCTTGCTGGCAGGGGGCAACGGGGAGCTGTTTTTT. Protein product: CASSLLAGGNGELFF. Together with reference TRBV5-4 and TRBJ2-2, the CDR3 gives the full variable domain: ETGVTQSPTHLIKTRGQQVTLRCSSQSGHNTVSWYQQALGQGPQFIFQYYREEENGRGNFPPRFSGLQFPNYSSELNVNALELDDSALYLCASSLLAGGNGELFFGEGSRLTVL.